This note documents a single T cell receptor beta chain sequence. Its antigen is still unknown. The CDR3 contains 17 residues. Germline V lookup: CDR1 SEHNR, CDR2 FQNEAQ (reference sequence). V lost 6 bases, J lost 2 bases, and 22 bases lay in between. The PCR contained 60 Vbeta and 13 Jbeta primers. Produced via immunoSEQ multiplex PCR; TCRdb's table is partial and in-frame only. The sample has some 180,000 clones, about 85% seen once. The data originate from a study of cytomegalovirus exposure and HLA in healthy donors. Whereas donors were nominally healthy upon sampling, unrecorded immune exposures were probable. General study points: Among the CMV-associated chains, a few were confirmed in vitro as specific for CMV antigens. An analysis was carried out later, and it reportedly showed fewer N-insertions in an Asian-associated ancestry cluster than the approximately 680-donor mean.

The chain recombines TRBV7-9 with TRBJ1-2; D might be TRBD1 (6 bases). Sequences were obtained from PBMCs. This sequence was found in a man aged 30 to 39 in good health and CMV-seropositive. The CDR3 reads CASRPFHGQGQNYGYTF. The CDR3 nucleotides are TGTGCCAGCAGACCTTTCCACGGGCAGGGGCAAAACTATGGCTACACCTTC.